This TCR beta chain is drawn from a study of T cell repertoires in cytomegalovirus infection. The V gene end was trimmed by 4 bases and the J gene end by 4 bases; junction bases not matched to a gene: 16. The CDR3 is 18 residues long. Germline loops: CDR1 SEHNR, CDR2 FQNEAQ (reference sequence). This clonotype was picked up one time. Its antigen is currently unknown. A single record per CDR3 protein comes from TCRdb applying MiXCR to the reads. The sample holds 750,000 to 900,000 distinct CDR3 sequences, 29% seen once. Sequencing used cultured CD8+ T cells from PBMCs, obtained from culture after CMV antigen stimulation. The chain employs TRBV7-9 and TRBJ1-1; the match to TRBD1 covers 9 bases. This sequence was found in a human donor in good health (CMV status not recorded). Some clones in this sample may be carry-over from other donors' samples. The CDR3 bases are TGTGCCAGCAGCTCGACCTTTCGGGGGGGACAGGGATTCACTGAAGCTTTCTTT. It specifies CASSSTFRGGQGFTEAFF.